These 22 T cell receptor beta chains were all obtained from the same sample, sequenced in a study of post-analysis software for immune sequencing data. Findings of the study overall: Roughly 5 TRBV segments (TRBV5-6, TRBV5-1 and TRBV20-1 among them) occurred more frequently in patients than in controls.

Incorporated into the TCR beta cDNA libraries were unique molecular identifiers, which served to reduce PCR and sequencing biases. MiXCR, applied by TCRdb to the PCR reads, yields one record per CDR3 protein. The sample lists over 300,000 distinct CDR3 sequences; roughly 35% were seen once. Which antigens these TCRs recognize remains unknown. The sequenced sample was blood. The receptors originated from a girl between 5 and 17 years old with multiple sclerosis.

This clonotype was seen a few times. V and J are TRBV10-3 and TRBJ2-7; 8 bases are shared with TRBD1. J was trimmed by 2 bases and V by 2 bases; bases with no gene match: 11. The CDR3 sequence is 17 residues long. Germline loops: CDR1 ENHRY, CDR2 SYGVKD. The CDR3 is CAISETFRDRITYEQYF. CDR3 in DNA: TGTGCCATCAGTGAGACTTTCCGGGACAGGATAACCTACGAGCAGTACTTC.

This clonotype was counted only a few times. V gene TRBV27 combines with J gene TRBJ1-1; weak D call: TRBD1 (6 bases). The CDR3 runs to 15 residues. Germline CDR1 MNHEY, CDR2 SMNVEV (reference sequence). V gave up 5 bases and J gave up 0 bases, with 13 bases separating them. CDR3 sequence (DNA): TGTGCCAGCAGTCCCCAGACAGGAGTGAACACTGAAGCTTTCTTT. This encodes CASSPQTGVNTEAFF.

DNA for the CDR3: TGTGCCAGCAGTTACCTAGATGGAGTCTACGAGCAGTACTTC. Amino acid sequence: CASSYLDGVYEQYF. V is TRBV6-6 and J is TRBJ2-7; D gene unclear. The length of the CDR3 is 14 residues. Between the trimmed V and J ends, which lost 2 bases and 3 bases, there was a span of 11 bases. Germline V gives CDR1 MNHNY, CDR2 SVGAGI (reference sequence).

The chain links TRBV7-8 to TRBJ2-5; D is ambiguous. The CDR3 is made up of 15 amino acids. Between the trimmed V and J ends, which lost 7 bases and 5 bases, there was a span of 20 bases. Germline V gene lookup returns CDR1 SGHVS and CDR2 FQNEAQ. CDR3 protein: CASTGPRMLGETQYF. The CDR3 DNA sequence: TGTGCCAGCACCGGCCCGCGCATGCTCGGGGAGACCCAGTACTTC.

This rearrangement joins TRBV3-1 to TRBJ2-3, with 8 positions matching TRBD2. Losses at the gene ends were 3 bases for V and 6 bases for J; bases not matched to a gene: 8. CDR1 is LGHDT and CDR2 is YNNKEL in the germline V gene (reference sequence). There are 15 residues in the CDR3. CDR3 sequence (DNA): TGTGCCAGCAGCCATACGGGTAGCGGGGAGGATACGCAGTATTTT. Its translation is CASSHTGSGEDTQYF.

This clonotype was counted ten times or more. The J gene is TRBJ2-7, the V gene TRBV6-5, with D perhaps TRBD1 or TRBD2 (5 bases each). This CDR3 is built from 16 residues. V was cut by 2 bases and J by 5 bases, with 19 bases left in between. Germline V gene sequence: CDR1 MNHEY, CDR2 SVGAGI. CDR3 residues: CASSYTVPQVGDEQYF. In DNA form, the CDR3 reads TGTGCCAGCAGTTACACCGTTCCACAGGTCGGGGACGAGCAGTACTTC.

V is TRBV5-1 and J is TRBJ1-4; TRBD1 matches at 9 bases. The J segment lost 8 bases and the V segment lost 4 bases, leaving 12 bases of the junction unmatched. The CDR3 is 16 amino acids. From germline, CDR1 is SGHRS and CDR2 YFSETQ. CDR3 DNA: TGCGCCAGCAGCCCTTCCGGGGGACAGGGCTGGGAAAAACTGTTTTTT. Translating gives CASSPSGGQGWEKLFF.

This clonotype showed up just a few times. The gene calls are TRBV12-3 or TRBV12-4 and TRBJ2-5, with D possibly called TRBD1 or TRBD2 (5 bases each). This CDR3 region has 13 residues. Trimming cost V 6 bases and J 11 bases, with 19 bases left between them. Here the CDR3 reads CASSYGTISPQYF. The DNA of the CDR3 is TGTGCCAGCAGCTACGGGACCATCTCCCCGCAGTACTTC.

The chain links TRBV7-2 to TRBJ2-1; the D is unclear. The germline V gene has CDR1 SGHTA and CDR2 FQGNSA. The length of the CDR3 is 13 residues. V was pared by 5 bases and J by 13 bases, with 18 bases between. This CDR3 reads CASSDSAYSLQFF. CDR3 in DNA: TGTGCCAGCAGCGACTCCGCGTATTCCCTTCAGTTCTTC.

The chain combines TRBV6-5 with TRBJ2-6; the D gene is possibly TRBD1 (5 bases). The CDR3 spans 16 residues. V lost 2 bases to trimming and J lost 3 bases, with 11 bases between them. CDR1 MNHEY and CDR2 SVGAGI come from the germline V gene. The CDR3 nucleotides read TGTGCCAGCAGTTACGATCCGACAGTTGGGGCCAACGTCCTGACTTTC. Translated, it gives CASSYDPTVGANVLTF.

The chain joins TRBV10-2 to TRBJ2-1, with no clear D. Germline CDR1 and CDR2: WSHSY and SAAADI. This CDR3 spans 15 amino acids. Trimming left V 6 bases short and J 0 bases short, with 12 bases between. CDR3 coding DNA: TGCGCCAGCAGAACCGGACCAACCTCCTACAATGAGCAGTTCTTC. Translated, it gives CASRTGPTSYNEQFF.

V usage is TRBV10-3 and J usage is TRBJ2-7, with 8 bases fitting TRBD2. There are 14 residues in the CDR3. J lost 0 bases, V lost 6 bases, and 4 bases had no gene match. Germline V CDR1 and CDR2: ENHRY, SYGVKD. For the CDR3, the DNA is TGTGCCATCAGGGACGGGACTAGCTCCTACGAGCAGTACTTC. Protein sequence: CAIRDGTSSYEQYF.

The gene calls are TRBV5-1 and TRBJ2-1; TRBD2 might be the D (6 bases). Trimming removed 1 base from V and 6 bases from J, with 14 bases in between. The CDR3 covers 15 residues. Germline-derived CDR1 and CDR2 are SGHRS and YFSETQ. CDR3 in DNA: TGCGCCAGCAGCTTGACTAGCCGGGCCCGCAATGAGCAGTTCTTC. Translation gives CASSLTSRARNEQFF.

This clonotype was seen a few times. V is TRBV12-3 or TRBV12-4 and J is TRBJ1-5; D gene unclear. V lost 3 bases and J 7 bases, leaving 7 bases between the germline ends. This CDR3 region has 12 residues. The CDR3 region is CASSFAEQPQHF. The DNA of the CDR3 is TGTGCCAGCAGTTTTGCGGAACAGCCCCAGCATTTT.

With respect to this clonotype: With a much larger clone just one base away, this may be a read error. The V call is TRBV7-8, the J call TRBJ2-7; D might be TRBD1 (5 bases). This CDR3 has 13 residues. CDR1 is SGHVS and CDR2 is FQNEAQ in the germline V gene. Here the CDR3 DNA reads TGTGGCAGCAGCTTAAGGGGCGCCTACGAGCAGTACTTC. It encodes CGSSLRGAYEQYF.

This clonotype was found a few times. This chain links TRBV5-1 with TRBJ2-1; unclear D gene. Germline CDR1 reads SGHRS; CDR2 reads YFSETQ. The CDR3 totals 16 residues. V lost 0 bases, J lost 7 bases, and 17 bases lay in between. The CDR3 nucleotides read TGCGCCAGCAGCTTGGGGGCCAATATGGGTAGGAATGAGCAGTTCTTC. Protein product: CASSLGANMGRNEQFF.

This clonotype has a handful of counts. V gene TRBV7-9 combines with J gene TRBJ1-1; D gene ambiguous. This CDR3 comprises 14 residues. V lost 3 bases, J lost 5 bases, and 13 bases lay in between. Germline V gene sequence: CDR1 SEHNR, CDR2 FQNEAQ (reference sequence). The DNA for the CDR3 is TGTGCCAGCAGCTTGGACCCGATCGGTACTGAAGCTTTCTTT. This translates into CASSLDPIGTEAFF.

This clonotype was observed at least ten times. The chain recombines TRBV5-1 with TRBJ2-7; possible D gene TRBD1, 6 bases. V was trimmed by 0 bases and J by 1 base, leaving 8 bases between them. The CDR3 length is 14 residues. Germline V CDR1 and CDR2: SGHRS, YFSETQ. The chain's CDR3 is CASSLGTASYEQYF. The CDR3 DNA follows: TGCGCCAGCAGCTTGGGGACAGCATCCTACGAGCAGTACTTC. Filled out from reference TRBV5-1 and TRBJ2-7, the complete variable domain reads KAGVTQTPRYLIKTRGQQVTLSCSPISGHRSVSWYQQTPGQGLQFLFEYFSETQRNKGNFPGRFSGRQFSNSRSEMNVSTLELGDSALYLCASSLGTASYEQYFGPGTRLTVT.

This clonotype was observed a few times. V and J are TRBV19 and TRBJ2-1, with D maybe TRBD1 (5 bases). Between the trimmed V and J ends, which lost 6 bases and 0 bases, there was a span of 15 bases. The CDR3 is made up of 16 amino acids. Germline V gene sequence: CDR1 LNHDA, CDR2 SQIVND (reference sequence). The CDR3 nucleotides read TGTGCCAGTAGCTCAATCAGGGATAGCTCCTACAATGAGCAGTTCTTC. Protein product: CASSSIRDSSYNEQFF. The whole variable domain, remainder taken from reference TRBV19 and TRBJ2-1, is DGGITQSPKYLFRKEGQNVTLSCEQNLNHDAMYWYRQDPGQGLRLIYYSQIVNDFQKGDIAEGYSVSREKKESFPLTVTSAQKNPTAFYLCASSSIRDSSYNEQFFGPGTRLTVL.

The chain employs TRBV11-2 and TRBJ1-1, with TRBD1 matching 8 bases. CDR1 is SGHAT and CDR2 is FQNNGV in the germline V gene. The CDR3 runs to 17 residues. J was trimmed by 3 bases and V by 1 base; bases with no gene match: 10. The CDR3 reads CASSLVGRGRMDTEAFF. DNA for the CDR3: TGTGCCAGCAGCTTAGTGGGCAGGGGGCGCATGGACACTGAAGCTTTCTTT.

The chain joins TRBV29-1 to TRBJ2-3; 7 bases map to TRBD1. The CDR3 runs to 14 residues. Trimming cost V 3 bases and J 5 bases; bases outside gene matches: 8. Germline CDR1 SQVTM, CDR2 ANQGSEA. The CDR3 sequence: CSVDGTALGDTQYF. The CDR3 nucleotides are TGCAGCGTTGATGGGACAGCCCTAGGAGATACGCAGTATTTT.

This sequence joins TRBV27 and TRBJ2-3; D may be TRBD1 (6 bases). Trimming cost V 3 bases and J 5 bases, with 15 bases left between them. The germline CDR1 and CDR2 sequences are MNHEY and SMNVEV (reference sequence). CDR3 length: 15 residues. The CDR3 loop is CASSLGALIGDTQYF. The CDR3 nucleotides read TGTGCCAGCAGTTTGGGGGCACTAATTGGAGATACGCAGTATTTT.